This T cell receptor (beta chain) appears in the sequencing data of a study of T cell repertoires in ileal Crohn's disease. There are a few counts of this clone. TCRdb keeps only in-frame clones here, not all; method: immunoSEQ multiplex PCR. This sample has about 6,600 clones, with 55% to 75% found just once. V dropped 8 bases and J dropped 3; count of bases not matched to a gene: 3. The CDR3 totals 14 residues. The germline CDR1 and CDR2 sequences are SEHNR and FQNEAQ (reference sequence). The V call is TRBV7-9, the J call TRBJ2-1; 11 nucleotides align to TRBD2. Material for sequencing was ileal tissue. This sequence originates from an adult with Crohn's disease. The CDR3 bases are TGTGCCAGCGCCGGGACTAGCGGCTACAATGAGCAGTTCTTC. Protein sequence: CASAGTSGYNEQFF.